This is a list of T cell receptor beta chains from one sample in a study of PD-1 blockade in classical Hodgkin lymphoma. The repertoire was sequenced with immunoSEQ multiplex PCR; TCRdb's copy has only in-frame clones and lacks some. The sample holds tens of thousands of clones, about 93% seen once. This material consisted of peripheral blood mononuclear cells (PBMCs), taken at baseline. These receptors were collected from a human donor with classical Hodgkin lymphoma. Each CDR3 is given with its conserved first and last residue. D genes are given only for firm matches. A clone size is listed for some rows: how often the clone was seen (once, few, many), or a class if it is expanded.

v_gene	j_gene	d_gene	abundance	CDR3aa
TRBV25-1	TRBJ2-1	NA	NA	CASSRNEQFF
TRBV20-1	TRBJ1-5	NA	NA	CSALGDQPRHF
TRBV25-1	TRBJ2-5	TRBD1	NA	CASSAPPGQGAGETQYF
TRBV7-9	TRBJ1-1	TRBD1	NA	CASSQRDREAFF
TRBV5-1	TRBJ2-1	NA	NA	CASSRIILTSPAYNEQFF
TRBV11-3	TRBJ1-1	NA	NA	CASSLGGEGRRGAEAFF
TRBV29-1	TRBJ1-1	NA	NA	CSVEEPENTEAFF
TRBV7-9	TRBJ1-6	NA	NA	CAKRGERSPLHF
TRBV4-3	TRBJ2-7	TRBD1	NA	CASSHTTGGLPYEQYF
TRBV7-9	TRBJ1-2	TRBD1	medium-sized	CASSHPDRGRQGYTF
TRBV11-2	TRBJ2-5	NA	NA	CASSFWQTQETQYF
TRBV9	TRBJ2-1	TRBD2	once	CASSPGRGGLSYNEQFF
TRBV5-4	TRBJ2-7	NA	NA	CASSLGGQNYYEQYF
TRBV10-2	TRBJ2-5	TRBD1	NA	CATTGQPPGETQYF
TRBV5-1	TRBJ1-1	TRBD1	NA	CASSFLQGWDTEAFF
TRBV18	TRBJ1-5	NA	NA	CASSPGTENQPQHF
TRBV7-8	TRBJ1-2	NA	NA	CASSFDWGNYGYTF
TRBV28	TRBJ1-3	TRBD1	NA	CASIDSGTGVSGNTIYF
TRBV13	TRBJ1-1	NA	NA	CASSYWWGDTEAFF
TRBV11-2	TRBJ2-1	NA	NA	CASSLDLRYGGSSYNEQFF
TRBV11-1	TRBJ2-2	NA	NA	CASSPFGAGKANTGELFF
TRBV2	TRBJ1-3	NA	NA	CASSLQEGAGNTIYF